The T cell receptor beta chain described here comes from a study of long-term antiretroviral therapy in people with HIV. Study summary: Samples collected earliest predate the 2015 immediate-ART recommendation by about a decade.

Investigators performed immunoSEQ version v3.0 at survey level. Libraries were prepared by immunoSEQ multiplex PCR; TCRdb keeps only in-frame clonotypes and omits some of them. The sample comprises 35,000 to 40,000 clones, approximately 94% of which are singletons, and just over 3.5% rests with the top ten. This clone was recorded a few times. In germline, CDR1 is SGDLS, CDR2 YYNGEE. The CDR3 sequence is 15 residues long. V shed 2 bases and J 6 bases; nucleotides not matched to a gene: 9. The sequence was obtained from a woman between 50 and 59 years old with HIV. The source was unsorted PBMCs, collected 4.1 years after starting antiretroviral therapy. The V call is TRBV9, the J call TRBJ1-2, with TRBD1 identical over 8 bases. DNA of the CDR3: TGTGCCAGCAGCGTCGACCGGACAGGGAGGAATGGCTACACCTTC. The encoded protein is CASSVDRTGRNGYTF. The variable domain in full, with the rest retrieved from reference TRBV9 and TRBJ1-2, is DSGVTQTPKHLITATGQRVTLRCSPRSGDLSVYWYQQSLDQGLQFLIQYYNGEERAKGNILERFSAQQFPDLHSELNLSSLELGDSALYFCASSVDRTGRNGYTFGSGTRLTVV.